Listed below are T cell receptor beta chains from one sample, sequenced in a study of CD8 T cells in Susac syndrome. MiXCR, applied by TCRdb to the immunoSEQ multiplex PCR reads, yields one record per CDR3 protein. This table holds tens of thousands of distinct CDR3 sequences, approximately 96% found once. Sequenced material: CD8+ T cells from PBMCs. These receptors originate from a human donor with Susac syndrome. The conserved cysteine and the conserved F or W are not part of the CDR3 here. A D gene is named only where the DNA matches it firmly.

j_call	d_call	v_call	cdr3_aa
TRBJ2-1	TRBD2	TRBV11-1	ASSLGGYGTSGGTSYNEQF
TRBJ1-4	NA	TRBV14	ASSTWTNEKLF
TRBJ2-6	TRBD2	TRBV29-1	SVILAGGPPGANVLT
TRBJ2-5	NA	TRBV15	ATSRDQGLQETQY
TRBJ1-2	TRBD1	TRBV7-2	ASSDGTGDYGYT
TRBJ2-1	TRBD1	TRBV9	ASSPQGSSYNEQF
TRBJ2-1	TRBD1	TRBV6-4	ASSDGTGGNEQF
TRBJ1-1	TRBD1	TRBV18	ARDRGEAF
TRBJ2-7	TRBD1	TRBV25-1	ASSLQGATGSYEQY
TRBJ1-5	TRBD1	TRBV5-4	ASSVTGGARFGNQPQH
TRBJ2-1	NA	TRBV7-9	ASSGEPYNEQF
TRBJ1-1	TRBD1	TRBV15	ATSRRGQGAEAF
TRBJ1-1	NA	TRBV30	AWTPTVNTEAF
TRBJ1-1	NA	TRBV27	ASSLGPAGNTEAF
TRBJ1-2	NA	TRBV25-1	ASSMGWGGYT
TRBJ2-7	NA	TRBV3-1	ASSQGDNSYEQY
TRBJ1-2	NA	TRBV5-6	ASSLGDIYGYT
TRBJ2-5	TRBD1	TRBV25-1	ASSDPGGRETQY
TRBJ2-3	TRBD1	TRBV30	AWSRGSGQWRDTQY
TRBJ2-5	NA	TRBV6-5	ASSYSGEEETQY
TRBJ1-1	NA	TRBV6-1	ASTPFLGSYAEAF
TRBJ1-5	TRBD1	TRBV2	ASRAGTGGNQPQH
TRBJ1-2	NA	TRBV12-3/TRBV12-4	ASSSQKVLYGYT
TRBJ2-7	NA	TRBV20-1	SATKLISHEQY
TRBJ2-7	NA	TRBV4-3	ASSRSIGTSDEQY
TRBJ2-7	TRBD2	TRBV20-1	SASGGGGASYEQY
TRBJ1-6	NA	TRBV30	AWSAGGGANSPLH
TRBJ2-5	NA	TRBV3-1	ASSQRRFDRHQETQY
TRBJ2-7	NA	TRBV6-2/TRBV6-3	ASSYSTAQIISYEQY
TRBJ2-7	NA	TRBV18	ASSDLSSYEQY
TRBJ1-2	TRBD1	TRBV2	ASSHDERGQVYGYT
TRBJ1-1	NA	TRBV30	AWSPDRNTEAF
TRBJ1-1	NA	TRBV11-1	ASSPTGTVNTEAF
TRBJ2-3	NA	TRBV7-9	ASSFSPPDTQY
TRBJ2-7	TRBD1	TRBV19	ASSTLTGAGEQY
TRBJ1-2	NA	TRBV29-1	SVDLGEPPNYGYT
TRBJ2-3	NA	TRBV9	ASSVEIPDTQY
TRBJ1-3	NA	TRBV20-1	SARSSLSGNTIY
TRBJ2-1	NA	TRBV11-2	ASSLGRSVEQF
TRBJ1-6	NA	TRBV4-3	ASSQEGRAGSPLH
TRBJ2-1	NA	TRBV7-3	ASSLERETYNEQF
TRBJ1-5	TRBD1	TRBV19	ASSAGGYSNQPQH
TRBJ1-2	TRBD1	TRBV12-3/TRBV12-4	ASSFPGQGVYGYT
TRBJ2-3	NA	TRBV15	ATSRDPYSTDTQY
TRBJ2-7	NA	TRBV6-2/TRBV6-3	ASSRGLPPSYEQY
TRBJ2-7	NA	TRBV6-1	ASMTGTYYEQY
TRBJ1-5	NA	TRBV30	AWSKWDHQPQH
TRBJ2-3	TRBD1	TRBV24-1	ATSKGQGTDTQY
TRBJ2-5	TRBD1	TRBV5-4	ASSFAPGQGRETQY
TRBJ2-3	TRBD1	TRBV3-1	ASSQDRGGNTDTQY
TRBJ2-7	TRBD1	TRBV20-1	SAMGQSLDEQY
TRBJ1-1	NA	TRBV20-1	SARWGGSLTEAF
TRBJ1-1	TRBD1	TRBV7-6	ASSARTGNTEAF